The sequence of this TCR beta chain was determined in a study of OX40 agonist ivuxolimab in advanced cancers. Turning to the study itself: Dosing consisted of intravenous ivuxolimab at 0.01 to 10 mg/kg every 2 weeks. Broader study findings: Certain nonresponders additionally had low normalized T-cell clonal expansion. There was clonal expansion of CD4+ and CD8+ blood T cells by week 6 at 0.1 to 3.0 mg/kg.

Sampling of blood occurred at baseline, cycle 4 day 1, and cycle 7 day 1. Generated by immunoSEQ multiplex PCR, the TCRdb table keeps only in-frame clones and is missing some. The data hold roughly 67,000 clones, with about 87% observed a single time. About this clone itself: The antigen remains undetermined.

This receptor was taken from an adult with an advanced solid tumor such as melanoma, head and neck, liver or kidney cancer. The sequences come from CD4+ or CD8+ T cells sorted from blood, collected in a trial of the OX40 agonist ivuxolimab.

The CDR3 loop reads CATTNVPRGNQPQHF. The CDR3 region has the DNA TGTGCCACCACGAATGTGCCCAGGGGCAATCAGCCCCAGCATTTT. The genes are TRBV28 and TRBJ1-5; D might be TRBD1 (5 bases). The CDR3 runs to 15 residues. V gave up 10 bases and J gave up 2 bases, with 18 bases separating them. Per germline, CDR1 MDHEN and CDR2 SYDVKM.